This T cell receptor (beta chain) came from a study of T-cell reconstitution after alpha-beta-depleted transplantation in children (dated by TCRdb to the mid-2010s). A note on the overall study: The study quantitatively tracked T-cell immune reconstitution after TCRalphabeta/CD19-depleted allogeneic hematopoietic cell transplantation in children using TCR repertoire profiling.

The library was prepared using PCR. The listed sequencing device is Illumina HiSeq 2500. Molecular barcoding was employed in the preparation of TCR libraries, with unique molecular identifiers being used to normalize TCRbeta repertoire quantification. The public reads were quality trimmed at Q25 with fastp and then assembled into clones with MiXCR by TCRdb, keeping productive beta chains. Here each entry gathers all rows of one CDR3 protein and keeps the most common genes and DNA. The sample contains a few hundred thousand distinct CDR3 sequences, around 27% of them found a single time. Less than 40% of the sample is held by the ten biggest clonotypes. As concerns this clonotype: There is no known antigen for this receptor. No much larger clone is present one base from it, and per-base qualities are unavailable.

The treatment or condition label, read with the paper, signifies: allogeneic hematopoietic cell transplantation with graft depleted of TCRalphabeta T cells and CD19 B cells. TCRalphabeta/CD19-depleted allogeneic hematopoietic cell grafts were given to the transplant recipients, all of whom were children. In the germline V gene (reference sequence), CDR1 corresponds to PRHDT and CDR2 to FYEKMQ. Including the terminal cysteine and phenylalanine, the CDR3 comprises 14 residues. CDR3 DNA is the only sequence kept; it has 42 bases, read in frame from the first base. Clipping removes 4 bases from V and 5 bases from J, with 6 as the unmatched junction base count. Broad study findings and their caveats: The apparently early alphabetaT-cell count recovery about two months after transplant was reportedly dependent on only several hundred rapidly expanded clones derived from non-depleted graft cells. Over subsequent months, a decline in hyperexpanded clone frequencies was noted, and after one year, T-cell counts and TCRbeta diversity were mostly ascribed to newly produced T cells. In some patients, the high TCRbeta diversity seen at day 60 was put down to recipient T cells and intrathymic progenitors that had survived conditioning.

This TCR was recovered from a boy younger than two with Wiskott-Aldrich syndrome, due to receive a stem cell transplant. Sequenced material: PBMCs, taken before TCRalphabeta/CD19-depleted stem cell transplant. Recombination connected TRBV13 to TRBJ2-7, and 9 junction bases match TRBD2. The sequence in DNA is TGTGCCAGCAGCTCCCGGATAGCGGGAGACGAGCAGTACTTC. Its protein reads: CASSSRIAGDEQYF.